The rows below give T cell receptor beta chains drawn from one sample of a study of CXCR3-negative and CXCR3-positive naive CD8 T cells. TCRdb reanalyzed the 5' RACE reads and collapses them to one entry per CDR3 protein, without DNA. The sample table sets out under 150,000 distinct CDR3 sequences. Sequenced: naive CXCR3+ CD8+ T cells from blood. Source of these receptors: a human donor in good health. Some clones in this sample may be carry-over from other donors' samples. Each CDR3 is given with its conserved first and last residue. The order of the fields is J gene, V gene, CDR3 protein.

J gene: TRBJ1-1
V gene: TRBV20-1
CDR3 protein: CSAREIGQVGTEAFF

J gene: TRBJ2-7
V gene: TRBV7-9
CDR3 protein: CASSPGKGSLDEQYF

J gene: TRBJ1-2
V gene: TRBV2
CDR3 protein: CASSDGSTNYGYTF

J gene: TRBJ2-7
V gene: TRBV5-1
CDR3 protein: CASSRDSTYEQYF

J gene: TRBJ2-2
V gene: TRBV28
CDR3 protein: CASSFPGELFF

J gene: TRBJ2-7
V gene: TRBV27
CDR3 protein: CASSLSGLIEQYF

J gene: TRBJ1-1
V gene: TRBV7-3
CDR3 protein: CASSLTGTEAFF

J gene: TRBJ2-5
V gene: TRBV5-1
CDR3 protein: CASSFLGLQETQYF

J gene: TRBJ2-5
V gene: TRBV7-9
CDR3 protein: CASSRTTGAQETQYF

J gene: TRBJ2-7
V gene: TRBV20-1
CDR3 protein: CSASSGTYEQYF

J gene: TRBJ2-7
V gene: TRBV18
CDR3 protein: CASSPGTAYEQYF

J gene: TRBJ2-3
V gene: TRBV15
CDR3 protein: CATSRAPLSGVYTDTQYF

J gene: TRBJ2-1
V gene: TRBV19
CDR3 protein: CASSIGVGRPNEQFF

J gene: TRBJ1-1
V gene: TRBV7-6
CDR3 protein: CASSLSWGAEAFF

J gene: TRBJ2-2
V gene: TRBV11-3
CDR3 protein: CASSYGTGELFF

J gene: TRBJ2-1
V gene: TRBV24-1
CDR3 protein: CATSDPKGDPYNEQFF

J gene: TRBJ1-1
V gene: TRBV2
CDR3 protein: CASSDNREAFF

J gene: TRBJ2-7
V gene: TRBV5-1
CDR3 protein: CASSLGASGGVYEQYF

J gene: TRBJ2-7
V gene: TRBV29-1
CDR3 protein: CSVGGGETDPYEQYF

J gene: TRBJ2-5
V gene: TRBV12-3/TRBV12-4
CDR3 protein: CASSFLLSGETQYF

J gene: TRBJ2-1
V gene: TRBV9
CDR3 protein: CASSPLGDEQFF

J gene: TRBJ2-7
V gene: TRBV4-2
CDR3 protein: CASSQDAGAYEQYF

J gene: TRBJ2-7
V gene: TRBV6-5
CDR3 protein: CASSPDRVAGEQYF

J gene: TRBJ1-1
V gene: TRBV29-1
CDR3 protein: CSAETGANTEAFF

J gene: TRBJ2-3
V gene: TRBV24-1
CDR3 protein: CATSDGPDTQYF

J gene: TRBJ2-2
V gene: TRBV29-1
CDR3 protein: CSVVFLAGELSF

J gene: TRBJ2-5
V gene: TRBV2
CDR3 protein: CASSRGQAPQETQYF

J gene: TRBJ2-1
V gene: TRBV28
CDR3 protein: CASSSPLADPYNEQFF

J gene: TRBJ2-7
V gene: TRBV12-3/TRBV12-4
CDR3 protein: CASSPTTDYEQYF

J gene: TRBJ1-2
V gene: TRBV4-3
CDR3 protein: CASSQEREREYGYTF

J gene: TRBJ2-1
V gene: TRBV5-5
CDR3 protein: CASSLAYSYNEQFF